This T cell receptor (beta chain) was identified during a study of control samples from healthy donors and cancer patients. This clone was found a few times. Sequencing was performed with immunoSEQ multiplex PCR; in TCRdb, only in-frame clones are kept and a portion is missing. The table has 150,000 to 200,000 clones, roughly 88% seen once. The source of this sequence is a man between 18 and 29 years old in good health. Sequences were obtained from blood.

The CDR3 nucleotides are TGTGCCAGCAGTTCTCTCCAAATCAGGGGGAGGAATGAGCAGTTCTTC. Translated, it gives CASSSLQIRGRNEQFF. The rearrangement links TRBV28 to TRBJ2-1, with a possible D match to TRBD1 (7 bases). The CDR3 is made up of 16 amino acids. Germline loops: CDR1 MDHEN, CDR2 SYDVKM. Trimming pared 4 bases from V and 7 bases from J, leaving 20 bases between.